This T cell receptor beta chain came from a study of cytomegalovirus exposure and HLA in healthy donors. Between the trimmed V and J ends, which lost 2 bases and 4 bases, there was a span of 12 bases. Germline CDR1 SGHAT, CDR2 FQNNGV. The CDR3 loop spans 14 amino acids. This clone was detected a few times. Antigen: not known. Study results and caveats: An analysis that was carried out later associated 16,000 or so TCR beta sequences with HLA alleles at 0.05 false discovery rate. Researchers reported that a few CMV-associated chains were confirmed in vitro as CMV antigen-specific. CMV serostatus alone was available as immune exposure information.

The PCR used 60 Vbeta and 13 Jbeta primers. The assay was immunoSEQ multiplex PCR, and TCRdb's table has in-frame clones only and misses some. The data contain 120,000 to 150,000 clones, around 10% of them singletons. This TCR came from a male donor in good health and CMV-seronegative. V and J are TRBV11-2 and TRBJ2-7; D is possibly TRBD1 (5 bases). Sequencing was done on a sample of PBMCs. CDR3 sequence: CASSLYQGSYEQYF. CDR3 nucleotides: TGTGCCAGCAGCTTATACCAGGGTAGTTACGAGCAGTACTTC.